The entry below gives a single T cell receptor beta chain sequence along with its context. Its antigen is still unknown. V dropped 8 bases and J dropped 3 bases, with 22 bases sitting between them. The CDR3 has 16 amino acids. Germline-derived CDR1 and CDR2 are SGHTA and FQGNSA. Assay: immunoSEQ multiplex PCR; the TCRdb copy retains only in-frame clones and omits some. This sample has some 57,000 clones, with 87% found just once. This record comes from a study of pediatric ulcerative colitis. The study, taken as a whole, reports: Total lymphocyte DNA, not sorted subsets, was the template.

The blood sample was taken during the colonoscopy visit. The TCR sequence derives from a boy aged 10-17 years who was a control in a study of pediatric ulcerative colitis. The source material was blood. The rearrangement links TRBV7-2 to TRBJ1-2; no firm D call. CDR3 bases: TGTGCCAGCGCCTACCGCGGGAGGGAAAGGGACTATGGCTACACCTTC. This codes for CASAYRGRERDYGYTF.